There are a few counts of the clone carrying this TCR beta chain. Its antigen is currently unknown. The data belong to a study of cytomegalovirus exposure and HLA in healthy donors. Study-wide results and limits: It is likely that the observed cluster of highly shared sequence variants was a sequencing artifact.

The CDR3 runs to 11 residues. Germline loops: CDR1 SGHDT, CDR2 YYEEEE. The germline V and J ends were trimmed by 5 bases and 6 bases, with 9 bases remaining between them. The PCR employed 60 Vbeta primers together with 13 Jbeta primers. Clones were read by immunoSEQ multiplex PCR, and TCRdb kept only the in-frame ones, dropping some. The repertoire holds some 270,000 clones, with about 93% as singletons. The clonotype comes from a girl aged 2 to 10 in good health and CMV-seronegative. The V call is TRBV5-6, the J call TRBJ2-7, with D maybe TRBD1 (6 bases). The material sequenced was PBMCs. CDR3: CASRSGVEQYF. The CDR3 bases are TGTGCCAGCAGGTCAGGGGTCGAGCAGTACTTC.